This T cell receptor (beta chain) came from a study of CD8+ T cells in alopecia areata. Alopecia areata patients had lesional scalp punch biopsies and peripheral blood taken from them. This CDR3 spans 12 amino acids. The V end was cut by 6 bases, the J end by 0 bases, with 4 bases between. CDR1 is SGHTA and CDR2 is FQGNSA in the germline V gene. Once RNA had been extracted, it was reverse transcribed into cDNA to act as the sequencing template. The method was immunoSEQ multiplex PCR; TCRdb's version includes in-frame clones alone and lacks a portion of them. The profile shows almost 250,000 clones, 67% of them singletons. This clone was picked up a small number of times. Its target is not known. Overall study findings and caveats: Alphabeta T cells residing in normal skin are also sequenced in scalp samples.

The chain uses TRBV7-2 and TRBJ2-3; no definite D call. Specimen: CD4+ T cells sorted from blood, collected at week 0. This TCR came from a human donor with alopecia areata. CDR3 in amino acids: CASRWSTDTQYF. As DNA, the CDR3 is TGTGCCAGCAGGTGGAGCACAGATACGCAGTATTTT.